These 14 T cell receptor beta chains were all obtained from the same sample, sequenced in a study of T cells in Graves' hyperthyroidism and ophthalmopathy. Researchers took RNA transcripts and amplified the TCR beta CDR3 regions from them. During a first-round RT-PCR of the TCR CDR3, the HTBI primer set was used. TCRdb called the multiplex PCR reads again in MiXCR, with one record for every CDR3 protein. The data contain some 600,000 distinct CDR3 sequences, under 60% of them singletons. The material sequenced was peripheral blood or thyroid tissue (not recorded which). The receptors originated from a woman aged 18-29 years with Graves' hyperthyroidism.

This chain joins TRBV7-9 and TRBJ1-1, with 8 bases aligning to TRBD1. The CDR3 has 16 residues. V trimming: 5 bases; J trimming: 5 bases; junction bases outside the gene matches: 13. Germline CDR1 reads SEHNR; CDR2 reads FQNEAQ (reference sequence). In nucleotides, the CDR3 is TGTGCCAGCAGCCCAACCGGGACAGGCTCTCTGACTGAAGCTTTCTTT. Its translation is CASSPTGTGSLTEAFF.

V gene TRBV7-2 combines with J gene TRBJ1-2; 8 nucleotides line up with TRBD1. The germline V gene encodes CDR1 SGHTA and CDR2 FQGNSA. The V segment lost 6 bases and the J segment 8 bases; nucleotides outside the gene matches: 11. The CDR3 totals 14 residues. The CDR3: CASRVLQGAQGYTF. In nucleotides, the CDR3 is TGTGCCAGCAGAGTGCTGCAGGGGGCGCAGGGCTACACCTTC.

This clonotype was picked up many times. The chain links TRBV29-1 to TRBJ2-6; D is unresolved. CDR3 length equals 14 residues. Germline CDR1 is SQVTM and CDR2 is ANQGSEA. Trimming took off 4 bases at V and 0 bases at J, with 7 bases between the two ends. The CDR3, as DNA: TGCAGCGTTGGATTACACTCTGGGGCCAACGTCCTGACTTTC. It codes for CSVGLHSGANVLTF.

This clonotype was seen just once. A far larger clone is one nucleotide away, so this likely arose from a read error. The chain is built from TRBV7-9 and TRBJ1-3; D is unclear. This CDR3 has 11 amino acids. Trimming took off 3 bases at V and 8 bases at J, with 5 bases between the two ends. Germline CDR1 is SEHNR and CDR2 is FQNEAQ (reference sequence). The CDR3 loop reads CASSFVDTIYF. The CDR3 DNA follows: TGTGCCAGCAGCTTCGTGGACACCATATATTTT. The variable domain in full, with the rest retrieved from reference TRBV7-9 and TRBJ1-3, is DTGVSQNPRHKITKRGQNVTFRCDPISEHNRLYWYRQTLGQGPEFLTYFQNEAQLEKSRLLSDRFSAERPKGSFSTLEIQRTEQGDSAMYLCASSFVDTIYFGEGSWLTVV.

This clonotype was seen repeatedly, ten times or more. V is TRBV29-1 and J is TRBJ2-7; D is perhaps TRBD1 (5 bases). Germline lookup yields CDR1 SQVTM and CDR2 ANQGSEA. The CDR3 totals 12 residues. V lost 3 bases to trimming and J lost 1 base, with 7 bases between them. For the CDR3, the DNA is TGCAGCGTTGATACAGGATCCTACGAGCAGTACTTC. Its protein is CSVDTGSYEQYF.

This clonotype was observed many times. The chain uses TRBV20-1 and TRBJ1-1, with 8 bases that match TRBD1. CDR1 is DFQATT, CDR2 SNEGSKA, per germline (reference sequence). The junction had 5 bases not matched to a gene; V was cut back by 1 base and J by 4 bases. The CDR3 sequence is 14 residues long. CDR3 bases: TGCAGTGCTAGAGTCGTGACAGGGGCCACTGAAGCTTTCTTT. This encodes CSARVVTGATEAFF.

The chain recombines TRBV9 with TRBJ1-2, with a possible D match to TRBD1 (5 bases). Trimming stripped 0 bases from V and 6 bases from J, with 9 bases between. CDR1 is SGDLS, CDR2 YYNGEE, per germline. The CDR3 sequence is 13 residues long. CDR3 DNA: TGTGCCAGCAGCGTAGCGGGACGGGATGGCTACACCTTC. Translated: CASSVAGRDGYTF.

This clonotype was picked up many times. The V gene is TRBV7-9, the J gene TRBJ2-7, with D hard to call. In germline, CDR1 is SEHNR, CDR2 FQNEAQ (reference sequence). V lost 5 bases to trimming and J lost 0 bases, with 11 bases between them. CDR3 length equals 14 residues. DNA for the CDR3: TGTGCCAGCAGCCTTATATGGGACTCCTACGAGCAGTACTTC. It specifies CASSLIWDSYEQYF.

This clonotype was counted many times. The rearrangement links TRBV19 to TRBJ1-2; maybe TRBD1 (5 bases). CDR3 length equals 15 residues. CDR1 is LNHDA, CDR2 SQIVND, per germline (reference sequence). The germline V and J ends were trimmed by 7 bases and 1 base, with 16 bases remaining between them. This CDR3 is CASNSLRDGNYGYTF. The CDR3, as DNA: TGTGCCAGTAATTCCCTCCGGGACGGTAACTATGGCTACACCTTC.

This chain uses TRBV14 with TRBJ2-5; D gene unclear. The assigned J gene may be wrong: the sequence end matches TRBJ2-1 better. Germline V CDR1 and CDR2: SGHDN, FVKESK. The CDR3 totals 11 residues. CDR3 protein: CASRAGNEQFF. The CDR3 region has the DNA TGTGCCAGCAGGGCCGGTAATGAGCAGTTCTTC.

This clonotype was recorded once. CDR3 DNA sequence: TGTGCCAGTAGCGGTCTGATGGGGGAGACCCAGTACTTC. Protein: CASSGLMGETQYF. The rearrangement links TRBV19 to TRBJ2-5, with no clear D. This CDR3 contains 13 residues. V lost 6 bases and J 5 bases, leaving 13 bases between the germline ends. Germline CDR1 LNHDA, CDR2 SQIVND (reference sequence).

This clonotype has just a few counts. The chain links TRBV20-1 to TRBJ1-1; 9 nucleotides agree with TRBD1. Trimming removed 6 bases from V and 5 bases from J; junction bases left unmatched: 4. The CDR3 length is 12 residues. Germline V CDR1 and CDR2: DFQATT, SNEGSKA (reference sequence). CDR3 region: CSASGQGTEAFF. In DNA, the CDR3 is TGCAGTGCGTCCGGACAGGGGACTGAAGCTTTCTTT.

This clonotype was detected only a few times. The V and J genes are TRBV7-2 and TRBJ2-7; D not resolved. The J call is doubtful: the DNA matches TRBJ2-1 better. The CDR3 length is 12 residues. Germline V gene data show CDR1 as SGHTA and CDR2 as FQGNSA. As DNA, the CDR3 is TGTGCCAGCAGTCCTGGTACCAATGAGCAGTTCTTC. Its translation: CASSPGTNEQFF.

This clonotype turned up a few times. The rearrangement links TRBV24-1 to TRBJ2-3, with 10 bases fitting TRBD2. The CDR3 length is 12 residues. V was pared by 9 bases and J by 4 bases, with 0 bases of the junction left unmatched. Germline V CDR1 and CDR2: KGHDR, SFDVKD. CDR3: CATGTSADTQYF. In DNA form, the CDR3 reads TGTGCCACCGGGACTAGCGCAGATACGCAGTATTTT.